This entry concerns a single TCR beta chain. Its antigen is as yet unknown. The data belong to a study of blood T cells in healthy people across ages. As for the study in general: Per every two T cells, about one barcoded beta molecule was captured by template switching. Study-level points and caveats: Getting older went along with TCR beta diversity per million T cells dropping roughly linearly. Unsorted PBMC input precluded a conclusive naive versus antigen-experienced comparison.

Deletions cut 3 bases from V and 11 bases from J, with 17 bases between. This CDR3 comprises 14 residues. PBMCs, at least 6 million per sample, were isolated. The second PCR ran roughly 6 to 12 cycles with a sample-barcoded 5' primer and J-beta primers. TCRdb re-analysed the 5' RACE reads in MiXCR, keeping a single row per CDR3 protein. The sample carries roughly 1,500,000 distinct CDR3 sequences, around 35% recorded once. V gene TRBV12-3 or TRBV12-4 combines with J gene TRBJ2-1; tentatively, D is TRBD1 or TRBD2 (5 bases each). The TCR originated in a woman under 40 in good health. Sequenced input: blood. The CDR3 loop reads CASSFGTPGGKQFF. In nucleotides, the CDR3 is TGTGCCAGCAGTTTCGGGACGCCCGGCGGTAAGCAGTTCTTC.